Listed below are T cell receptor beta chains from one sample, sequenced in a study of graft-versus-host responses after intestinal transplantation. Produced via immunoSEQ multiplex PCR; TCRdb's table is partial and in-frame only. The sample has around 100,000 clones, roughly 93% seen once; the top ten hold under 1.5%. Their cognate antigens are unknown. Sequencing was performed on unstimulated CD8+ T cells sorted from spleen or lymph node cells, taken before intestinal transplant. These receptors were taken from a human donor who received an intestinal transplant. Both conserved end residues are part of each CDR3. D genes are given only for firm matches. Not every row has a clone size; where given, it reads once, few, many or a size class.

TRBV27	.	TRBJ2-7	13	.	TGTGCCAGCAGTTTATCCACAGGTTACGAGCAGTACTTC	CASSLSTGYEQYF
TRBV7-8	.	TRBJ1-6	15	.	TGTGCCAGCAGCTTATCTCGGGGGGTAGGGTCACCCCTCCACTTT	CASSLSRGVGSPLHF
TRBV2	.	TRBJ1-1	14	.	TGTGCCAGGGGGGAATCGGGAGTGAACACTGAAGCTTTCTTT	CARGESGVNTEAFF
TRBV29-1	TRBD1	TRBJ1-1	12	.	TGCAGCGTCTTACAGGGGGGCACTGAAGCTTTCTTT	CSVLQGGTEAFF
TRBV9	.	TRBJ1-1	16	.	TGTGCCAGCAGCGTAGTGGATAGCACCATGAACACTGAAGCTTTCTTT	CASSVVDSTMNTEAFF
TRBV5-1	TRBD1	TRBJ2-6	19	.	TGCGCCAGCACCTGGGGGCCGGGACAGGGAACCTCTGGGGCCAACGTCCTGACTTTC	CASTWGPGQGTSGANVLTF
TRBV7-3	.	TRBJ2-2	13	.	TGTGCCAGCAGCTTAAAAATCGCCGGGGAGCTGTTTTTT	CASSLKIAGELFF
TRBV9	.	TRBJ2-7	15	once	TGTGCCAGCAGCGCCAGTAGGGGGGCCTCCTACGAGCAGTACTTC	CASSASRGASYEQYF
TRBV7-9	.	TRBJ2-3	11	.	TGTGCCAGCAGCCGGGGAGATACGCAGTATTTT	CASSRGDTQYF
TRBV12-5	.	TRBJ1-1	13	few	TGTGCTAGTGCTTCTGAGGGGGGCACTGAAGCTTTCTTT	CASASEGGTEAFF
TRBV4-1	.	TRBJ2-5	16	.	TGCGCCAGCAAACACTCATCCGGGACGCCGGGCGGGGCCCAGTACTTC	CASKHSSGTPGGAQYF
TRBV7-8	.	TRBJ1-2	14	.	TGTGCCAGCAGCTTAGCGAGGGGGAACTATGGCTACACCTTC	CASSLARGNYGYTF
TRBV6-6	.	TRBJ2-7	13	.	TGTGCCAGCAGTTACGGGGGCTCCTACGAGCAGTACTTC	CASSYGGSYEQYF
TRBV7-8	.	TRBJ2-1	11	.	TGTGCCAGCAGCGCGACCAATGAGCAGTTCTTC	CASSATNEQFF
TRBV2	.	TRBJ2-3	11	.	TGTGCCAGCATATTCCCGGATACGCAGTATTTT	CASIFPDTQYF
TRBV7-8	.	TRBJ2-1	14	.	TGTGCCAGCAGCTTAGCGGTGACTAACGCTGAGCAGTTCTTC	CASSLAVTNAEQFF
TRBV9	.	TRBJ1-2	15	.	TGTGCCAGCAGCCCCAGCGGGGTTCAAGGCTATGGCTACACCTTC	CASSPSGVQGYGYTF
TRBV4-1	.	TRBJ2-7	15	.	TGCGCCAGCAGCCCTTCACAGGGCTACGGCGACGAGCAGTACTTT	CASSPSQGYGDEQYF
TRBV6-5	.	TRBJ1-2	14	.	TGTGCCAGCAGTTACACGTGGGGGGCCCATGGCTACACCTTC	CASSYTWGAHGYTF
TRBV7-9	TRBD1	TRBJ2-7	16	.	TGTGCCAGCAGCTTAGTGCCGGGACAGAGAGCCTACGAGCAGTACTTC	CASSLVPGQRAYEQYF
TRBV4-1	.	TRBJ2-7	15	.	TGCGCCAGCAGCCAGGCCGGGACGGCGCCCTACGAGCAGTACTTC	CASSQAGTAPYEQYF
TRBV27	TRBD1	TRBJ1-1	13	.	TGTGCCAGCAGTTTGACAGGGGTCACTGAAGCTTTCTTT	CASSLTGVTEAFF
TRBV19	.	TRBJ2-7	14	.	TGTGCCAGTAGTTTCGGGACGCAAGCCTACGAGCAGTACTTC	CASSFGTQAYEQYF
TRBV29-1	.	TRBJ1-1	13	.	TGCAGCGTGTCAGGTGAAATAAGGACTGAAGCTTTCTTT	CSVSGEIRTEAFF
TRBV2	.	TRBJ2-3	15	.	TGTGCCAGCAGTGAACTCACAGGGAGTGCAGATACGCAGTATTTT	CASSELTGSADTQYF
TRBV7-9	TRBD1	TRBJ2-1	17	.	TGTGCCAGCAGCTTAGCACAGGGACAGGGGAGGTACAATGAGCAGTTCTTC	CASSLAQGQGRYNEQFF
TRBV18	.	TRBJ1-1	14	.	TGTGCCAGCTCACCACTCCGCCAGGGGCCTGAAGCTTTCTTT	CASSPLRQGPEAFF
TRBV27	TRBD2	TRBJ2-1	20	.	TGTGCCAGCAGTCCGCGGGAGGGAGCGGGGGGGCCATACTCCTACAATGAGCAGTTCTTC	CASSPREGAGGPYSYNEQFF
TRBV29-1	.	TRBJ1-1	12	.	TGCAGCGGCTATAACAGGAACACTGAAGCTTTCTTT	CSGYNRNTEAFF
TRBV2	.	TRBJ1-3	15	.	TGTGCCAGCAGCTCAGACAGTTACTCTGGAAACACCATATATTTT	CASSSDSYSGNTIYF
TRBV9	.	TRBJ2-1	11	.	TGTGCCAGCAGCCAATACAATGAGCAGTTCTTC	CASSQYNEQFF
TRBV19	.	TRBJ1-3	15	.	TGTGCCAGTAGTATGCGGCGAGCCAGTGGAAACACCATATATTTT	CASSMRRASGNTIYF
TRBV6-1	.	TRBJ2-5	13	.	TGTGCCAGCAGTGTTAACAGGGAAGAGACCCAGTACTTC	CASSVNREETQYF
TRBV9	TRBD2	TRBJ2-1	15	.	TGTGCCAGCAGCTCGAGCGGGGGGGCCCCTCATGAGCAGTTCTTC	CASSSSGGAPHEQFF
TRBV7-9	.	TRBJ2-7	14	.	TGTGCCAGCAGCCCCCCCGGGGCGAGGTACGAGCAGTACTTC	CASSPPGARYEQYF
TRBV6-1	.	TRBJ1-2	14	.	TGTGCCAGCAGGACAGATAGGTCGGGGTATGGCTACACCTTC	CASRTDRSGYGYTF